The 20 T cell receptor beta chains presented below share a single source sample, sequenced in a study of human T cells and chemical hapten exposure. The time point: patch test 2, 6 weeks after DPC sensitization. The sample's treatment: therapeutic diphenylcyclopropenone sensitization with weekly scalp DPC. TCRdb itself ran the RACE reads through MiXCR, one entry per CDR3 protein. This sample has about 89,000 distinct CDR3 sequences, with approximately 10% found just once. The source material was whole blood, sampled in connection with sensitization to the hapten diphenylcyclopropenone (DPC). Receptors were obtained from a man aged 40-55 years with alopecia areata. Some clones in this sample may be carry-over from other donors' samples.

This clonotype occurred many times. The chain has TRBV6-1 and TRBJ1-2; no clear D gene. CDR1 MNHNS and CDR2 SASEGT come from the germline V gene. The CDR3 sequence is 12 residues long. The V gene lost 7 bases and the J gene lost 4 bases, with 10 bases spanning the gap. CDR3 in amino acids: CASTQTPYGYTF. In DNA form, the CDR3 reads TGTGCCAGCACACAGACTCCCTATGGCTACACCTTC.

This chain links TRBV7-8 with TRBJ2-3; the D gene is possibly TRBD1 (6 bases). V was cut by 1 base and J by 1 base, with 15 bases left in between. There are 17 residues in the CDR3. Germline lookup yields CDR1 SGHVS and CDR2 FQNEAQ. CDR3: CASSLDTGLWGTDTQYF. The CDR3 DNA reads as TGTGCCAGCAGCTTAGATACAGGGTTGTGGGGCACAGATACGCAGTATTTT. The variable domain in full, with the rest retrieved from reference TRBV7-8 and TRBJ2-3, is GAGVSQSPRYKVAKRGQDVALRCDPISGHVSLFWYQQALGQGPEFLTYFQNEAQLDKSGLPSDRFFAERPEGSVSTLKIQRTQQEDSAVYLCASSLDTGLWGTDTQYFGPGTRLTVL.

The chain combines TRBV27 with TRBJ2-6; D remains unclear. Between the trimmed V and J ends, which lost 0 bases and 0 bases, there was a span of 9 bases. The germline gives CDR1 MNHEY, CDR2 SMNVEV (reference sequence). The CDR3 consists of 17 residues. The CDR3 nucleotides read TGTGCCAGCAGTTTATCCTGGCGCCTCTCTGGGGCCAACGTCCTGACTTTC. As protein: CASSLSWRLSGANVLTF.

This clonotype was counted a few times. The V gene is TRBV6-5, the J gene TRBJ2-3; 9 nucleotides align to TRBD2. Germline V CDR1 and CDR2: MNHEY, SVGAGI. The CDR3 is 16 residues long. The ends lost 1 base at V and 6 bases at J; junction bases unmatched: 8. The CDR3 reads CASSYLTSGWPDTQYF. CDR3 sequence (DNA): TGTGCCAGCAGTTACTTGACTAGCGGTTGGCCGGATACGCAGTATTTT.

The table lists this clonotype with a few counts. The chain joins TRBV27 to TRBJ2-1; 8 bases match TRBD2. This CDR3 has 15 residues. Germline V gene lookup returns CDR1 MNHEY and CDR2 SMNVEV (reference sequence). The junction had 12 bases not matched to a gene; V was cut back by 6 bases and J by 8 bases. CDR3 amino acids: CASRRSGRTEHEQFF. CDR3 bases: TGTGCCAGCAGAAGGAGCGGGAGAACCGAGCATGAGCAGTTCTTC.

Many counts were recorded for this clonotype. The rearrangement links TRBV12-3 or TRBV12-4 to TRBJ1-5; 7 nucleotides line up with TRBD1. Trimming cost V 6 bases and J 6 bases; bases outside gene matches: 14. This CDR3 is 16 amino acids long. This chain's CDR3 is CASSYLGGAGGQPQHF. In DNA form, the CDR3 reads TGTGCCAGCAGCTACTTAGGGGGCGCGGGAGGTCAGCCCCAGCATTTT.

The chain links TRBV20-1 to TRBJ1-1; the match to TRBD1 covers 8 bases. V gave up 6 bases and J gave up 2 bases; unmatched junction bases: 14. The CDR3 contains 16 residues. CDR1 and CDR2 (germline): DFQATT, SNEGSKA (reference sequence). The CDR3 is CSARSQTQGANTEAFF. The CDR3 DNA follows: TGCAGTGCGAGAAGCCAAACGCAGGGGGCAAACACTGAAGCTTTCTTT.

DNA for the CDR3: TGTGCCAGCAGCTTAGCTCAGCAAGAGACCCAGTACTTC. Its translation: CASSLAQQETQYF. The chain employs TRBV11-2 and TRBJ2-5; D ambiguous. The CDR3 loop spans 13 amino acids. V dropped 1 base and J dropped 2 bases, with 5 bases sitting between them. Germline loops: CDR1 SGHAT, CDR2 FQNNGV.

This chain joins TRBV12-3 or TRBV12-4 and TRBJ1-6; 9 bases line up with TRBD1. This CDR3 is 14 amino acids long. Trimming removed 6 bases from V and 7 bases from J; junction bases left unmatched: 4. CDR3 bases: TGTGCCAGCAGCGACGGGACAGGGAATTCACCCCTCCACTTT. Protein product: CASSDGTGNSPLHF.

This clonotype was recorded a few times. This chain links TRBV4-2 with TRBJ2-3; D not resolved. The CDR3 runs to 16 residues. V dropped 0 bases and J dropped 0 bases, with 10 bases sitting between them. Germline V gene sequence: CDR1 LGHNA, CDR2 YNFKEQ. The CDR3 reads CASSQDWGASTDTQYF. The CDR3 bases are TGTGCCAGCAGCCAAGATTGGGGTGCTAGCACAGATACGCAGTATTTT.

This clonotype was seen repeatedly, ten times or more. The V and J genes are TRBV20-1 and TRBJ1-6; D gene ambiguous. Trimming took 7 bases from V and 0 from J, leaving 19 bases between them. CDR1 and CDR2 from the germline V gene are DFQATT and SNEGSKA (reference sequence). The CDR3 spans 17 residues. The CDR3 sequence is CSVARDQGFSYNSPLHF. In nucleotides, the CDR3 is TGCAGTGTTGCTAGGGATCAAGGGTTCTCCTATAATTCACCCCTCCACTTT.

The chain carries TRBV3-1 and TRBJ2-3, with 10 bases matching TRBD2. V lost 5 bases and J lost 2; bases outside the gene matches: 4. From germline, CDR1 is LGHDT and CDR2 YNNKEL (reference sequence). This CDR3 comprises 15 residues. CDR3 sequence: CASSGLAETTDTQYF. For the CDR3, the DNA is TGTGCCAGCAGCGGACTAGCGGAAACCACAGATACGCAGTATTTT.

This clonotype has a count of ten or more. This sequence joins TRBV20-1 and TRBJ2-7; D uncertain. Germline CDR1 and CDR2: DFQATT and SNEGSKA (reference sequence). V was trimmed by 5 bases and J by 2 bases, leaving 10 bases between them. The CDR3 is 12 amino acids. The DNA of the CDR3 is TGCAGTGCTCGGACCGGGCCCTACGAGCAGTACTTC. Residues: CSARTGPYEQYF.

This clonotype was detected a few times. V and J are TRBV5-1 and TRBJ2-5, with D possibly being TRBD2 (6 bases). Trimming left V 5 bases short and J 1 base short, with 15 bases between. CDR1 and CDR2 (germline): SGHRS, YFSETQ. This CDR3 region has 15 residues. CDR3 in DNA: TGCGCCAGCAGGAGATCAGGGACTCCCCAAGAGACCCAGTACTTC. The encoded protein is CASRRSGTPQETQYF.

V and J are TRBV7-2 and TRBJ2-1; unclear D gene. The V end lost 3 bases, the J end lost 6 bases, and 9 bases lay between the germline ends. This CDR3 is 13 amino acids long. Germline V gene lookup returns CDR1 SGHTA and CDR2 FQGNSA. The CDR3 nucleotides read TGTGCCAGCAGCTTGCACACGGGCAATGAGCAGTTCTTC. This translates into CASSLHTGNEQFF.

Only a few counts were recorded for this clonotype. J is TRBJ1-1 and V is TRBV10-3; D possibly corresponds to TRBD1 (6 bases). Germline V gene data show CDR1 as ENHRY and CDR2 as SYGVKD. The CDR3 is 13 residues long. The V end was cut by 7 bases, the J end by 3 bases, with 12 bases between. The CDR3 bases are TGTGCCATCACGGGGGCGAAGGACACTGAAGCTTTCTTT. Protein: CAITGAKDTEAFF.

This clonotype showed up just a few times. This chain uses TRBV20-1 with TRBJ2-7, with D possibly being TRBD2 (5 bases). The CDR3 consists of 12 residues. Trimming removed 4 bases at V and 4 bases at J, with 11 bases between. The germline CDR1 and CDR2 sequences are DFQATT and SNEGSKA (reference sequence). The CDR3 DNA follows: TGCAGTGCTATCCCCCGCGGGTACGAGCAGTACTTC. Its translation: CSAIPRGYEQYF.

In its sample, this clonotype was seen many times. V and J are TRBV18 and TRBJ1-1; no clear D gene. Germline CDR1 and CDR2: KGHSH and LQKENI. This CDR3 region has 14 residues. V was cut by 3 bases and J by 2 bases, with 10 bases left in between. The CDR3 nucleotides are TGTGCCAGCTCACCGGAATCCCTTAACACTGAAGCTTTCTTT. Amino acid sequence: CASSPESLNTEAFF.

This clonotype was seen a few times. V gene TRBV12-3 or TRBV12-4 combines with J gene TRBJ2-7, with 10 bases lining up with TRBD2. The CDR3 extends over 16 amino acids. With 5 bases clipped from V and 2 bases from J, the junction kept 9 bases outside the gene matches. The CDR3 loop is CASSPRTSGQTYEQYF. CDR3 in DNA: TGTGCCAGCAGTCCCCGGACTAGCGGCCAAACCTACGAGCAGTACTTC.

This clonotype was observed a handful of times. One junction end disagrees with the germline gene, perhaps due to a read error. The rearrangement links TRBV7-7 to TRBJ2-2; D gene ambiguous. Per the germline V gene, CDR1 is SSHAT and CDR2 is FNYEAQ (reference sequence). There are 15 residues in the CDR3. The CDR3 protein is CASSLGNPPTGELFF. The CDR3 bases are TGTGCTAGCAGCTTAGGAAACCCGCCGACCGGGGAGCTGTTTTTT.